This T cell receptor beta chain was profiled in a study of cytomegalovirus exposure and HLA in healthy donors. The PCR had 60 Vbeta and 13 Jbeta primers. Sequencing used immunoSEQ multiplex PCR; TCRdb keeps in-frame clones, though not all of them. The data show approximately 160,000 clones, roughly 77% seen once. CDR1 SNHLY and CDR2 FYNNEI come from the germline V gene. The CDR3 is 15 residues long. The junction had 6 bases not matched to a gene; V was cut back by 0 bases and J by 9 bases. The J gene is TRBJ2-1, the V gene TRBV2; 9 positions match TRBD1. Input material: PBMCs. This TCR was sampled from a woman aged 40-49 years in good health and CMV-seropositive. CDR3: CASSEAGGQGLEQFF. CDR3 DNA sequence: TGTGCCAGCAGTGAAGCAGGGGGACAGGGTCTTGAGCAGTTCTTC.